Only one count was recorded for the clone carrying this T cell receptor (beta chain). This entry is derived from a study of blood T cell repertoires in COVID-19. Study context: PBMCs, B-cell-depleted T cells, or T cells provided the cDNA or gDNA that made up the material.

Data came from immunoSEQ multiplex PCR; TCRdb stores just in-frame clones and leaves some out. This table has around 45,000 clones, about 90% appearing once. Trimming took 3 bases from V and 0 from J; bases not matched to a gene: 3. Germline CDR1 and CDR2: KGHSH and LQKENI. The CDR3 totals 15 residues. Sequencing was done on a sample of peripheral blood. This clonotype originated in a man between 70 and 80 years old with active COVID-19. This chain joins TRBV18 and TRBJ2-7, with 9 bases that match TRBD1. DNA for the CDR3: TGTGCCAGCTCACCGGGGACAGGGCTCTCCTACGAGCAGTACTTC. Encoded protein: CASSPGTGLSYEQYF.